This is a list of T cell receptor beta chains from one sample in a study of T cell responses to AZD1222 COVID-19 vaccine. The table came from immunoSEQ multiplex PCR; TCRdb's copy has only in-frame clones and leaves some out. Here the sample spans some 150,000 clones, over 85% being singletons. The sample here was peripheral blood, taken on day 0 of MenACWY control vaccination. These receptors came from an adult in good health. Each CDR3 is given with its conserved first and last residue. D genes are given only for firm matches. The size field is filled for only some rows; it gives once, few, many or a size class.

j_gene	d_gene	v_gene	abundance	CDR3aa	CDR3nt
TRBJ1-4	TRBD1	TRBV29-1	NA	CSAAGQGYTTNEKLFF	TGCAGCGCCGCGGGACAGGGGTACACAACTAATGAAAAACTGTTTTTT
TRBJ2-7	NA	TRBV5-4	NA	CASSLAGQKGTGYEQYF	TGTGCCAGCAGCTTGGCCGGACAGAAGGGGACGGGCTACGAGCAGTACTTC
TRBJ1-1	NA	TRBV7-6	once	CASSFFPRDTRNTEAFF	TGTGCCAGCAGCTTTTTTCCTAGGGACACAAGGAACACTGAAGCTTTCTTT
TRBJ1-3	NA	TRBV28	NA	CASSPSGGVRNGNTIYF	TGTGCCAGCAGTCCCAGCGGTGGGGTTAGGAATGGAAACACCATATATTTT
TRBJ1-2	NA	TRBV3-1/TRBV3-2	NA	CASSQRGVGYTF	TGTGCCAGCAGCCAACGAGGGGTTGGCTACACCTTC
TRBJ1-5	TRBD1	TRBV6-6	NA	CASRRTGGNQPQHF	TGTGCCAGCAGAAGGACAGGAGGCAATCAGCCCCAGCATTTT
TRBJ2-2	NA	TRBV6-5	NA	CASAHTGELFF	TGTGCCAGCGCGCACACCGGGGAGCTGTTTTTT
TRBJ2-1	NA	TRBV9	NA	CASSVNWGYEQFF	TGTGCCAGCAGCGTAAACTGGGGGTATGAGCAGTTCTTC
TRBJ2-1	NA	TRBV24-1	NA	CATSDSHYNEQFF	TGTGCCACCAGTGACTCACATTACAATGAGCAGTTCTTC
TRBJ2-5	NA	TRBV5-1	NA	CASSLGGTNQETQYF	TGCGCCAGCAGCTTGGGGGGGACCAACCAAGAGACCCAGTACTTC
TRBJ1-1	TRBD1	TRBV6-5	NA	CASGQGVTEAFF	TGTGCCAGTGGACAGGGGGTCACTGAAGCTTTCTTT
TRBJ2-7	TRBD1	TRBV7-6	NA	CASSRRRDRSPYEQYF	TGTGCCAGCAGCCGACGCCGGGACAGAAGTCCTTACGAGCAGTACTTC
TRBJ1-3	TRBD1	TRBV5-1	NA	CASSLSTGGRSGNTIYF	TGCGCCAGCAGCCTCTCGACAGGGGGCCGCTCTGGAAACACCATATATTTT
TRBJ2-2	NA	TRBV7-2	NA	CASSKIYPAGELFF	TGTGCCAGCAGCAAAATATACCCGGCCGGGGAGCTGTTTTTT
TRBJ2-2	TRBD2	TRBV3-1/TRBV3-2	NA	CASSQGLAESLNTGELFF	TGTGCCAGCAGCCAGGGACTAGCGGAGTCACTGAACACCGGGGAGCTGTTTTTT
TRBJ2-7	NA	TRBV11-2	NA	CASSLMPGVSQQYF	TGTGCCAGCAGCTTAATGCCAGGGGTATCTCAGCAGTACTTC
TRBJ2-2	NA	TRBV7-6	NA	CASSSSPTGASGELFF	TGTGCCAGCAGCTCTAGCCCAACAGGAGCCAGCGGGGAGCTGTTTTTT
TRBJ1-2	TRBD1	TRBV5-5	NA	CASSTRTGADGGYTF	TGTGCCAGCAGCACCCGGACAGGGGCGGACGGTGGCTACACCTTC
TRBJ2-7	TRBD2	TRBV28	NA	CASSTTGTSVYEQYF	TGTGCCAGCAGCACCACCGGGACTAGCGTTTACGAGCAGTACTTC
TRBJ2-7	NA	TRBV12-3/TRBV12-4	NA	CASSYRTRDEQYF	TGTGCCAGCAGTTACAGGACTCGCGACGAGCAGTACTTC
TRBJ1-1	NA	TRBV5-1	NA	CASSLGRVFMNTEAFF	TGCGCCAGCAGCTTGGGAAGGGTATTCATGAACACTGAAGCTTTCTTT
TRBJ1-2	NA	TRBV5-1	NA	CASSLAPDGASGYGYTF	TGCGCCAGCAGCTTGGCCCCAGACGGGGCGAGCGGCTATGGCTACACCTTC
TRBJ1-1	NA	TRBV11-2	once	CASSSRPEWAFF	TGTGCCAGCAGTTCTCGACCCGAGTGGGCTTTCTTT
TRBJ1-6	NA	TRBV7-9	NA	CASSLVANSPLHF	TGTGCCAGCAGCTTAGTGGCTAATTCACCCCTCCACTTT
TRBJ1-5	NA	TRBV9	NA	CASSVDGVNQPQHF	TGTGCCAGCAGCGTAGATGGGGTTAATCAGCCCCAGCATTTT
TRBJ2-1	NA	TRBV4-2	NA	CASSQDLTGRSYNEQFF	TGTGCCAGCAGCCAAGATCTAACGGGGAGATCCTACAATGAGCAGTTCTTC
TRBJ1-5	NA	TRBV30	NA	CAWSFPGARQPQHF	TGTGCCTGGAGCTTCCCGGGGGCCCGGCAGCCCCAGCATTTT
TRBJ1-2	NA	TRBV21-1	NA	CASRTGTGFGYTF	TGTGCCAGCAGAACCGGGACAGGTTTTGGCTACACCTTC
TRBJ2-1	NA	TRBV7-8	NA	CASSQYYNEQFF	TGTGCCAGCAGCCAGTACTACAATGAGCAGTTCTTC
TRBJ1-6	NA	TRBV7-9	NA	CASSLLRPGVNNSPLHF	TGTGCCAGCAGCTTACTCAGGCCCGGGGTGAATAATTCACCCCTCCACTTT
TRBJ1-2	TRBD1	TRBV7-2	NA	CASSPLQGADGYTF	TGTGCCAGCAGCCCACTACAGGGGGCGGATGGCTACACCTTC
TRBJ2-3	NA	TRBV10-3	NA	CAIRRDTADTQYF	TGTGCCATCCGGCGGGACACCGCAGATACGCAGTATTTT
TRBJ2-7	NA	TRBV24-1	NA	CATSVPGMGEQYF	TGTGCCACCAGTGTTCCAGGAATGGGCGAGCAGTACTTC
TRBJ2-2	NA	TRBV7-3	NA	CASSRSPGELFF	TGTGCCAGCAGCCGAAGCCCCGGGGAGCTGTTTTTT
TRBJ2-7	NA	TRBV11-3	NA	CASSLDQGYEQYF	TGTGCCAGCAGCTTAGACCAGGGTTACGAGCAGTACTTC
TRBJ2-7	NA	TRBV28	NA	CASSLHRGRYEQYF	TGTGCCAGCAGTTTACACAGAGGACGCTACGAGCAGTACTTC
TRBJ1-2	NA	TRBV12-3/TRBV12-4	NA	CATSGGYGYTF	TGTGCCACCTCCGGGGGCTATGGCTACACCTTC
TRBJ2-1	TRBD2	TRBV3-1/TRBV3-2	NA	CASSPRTSGRNEQFF	TGTGCCAGCAGCCCCAGGACTAGCGGGAGGAATGAGCAGTTCTTC
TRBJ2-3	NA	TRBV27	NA	CASSSLLTDTQYF	TGTGCCAGCAGTTCCCTTCTCACAGATACGCAGTATTTT
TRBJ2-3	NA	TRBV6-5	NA	CASSFRPLTDTQYF	TGTGCCAGCAGTTTCCGACCTCTCACAGATACGCAGTATTTT
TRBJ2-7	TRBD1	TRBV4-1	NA	CASSRGQAYSYEQYF	TGCGCCAGCAGCCGAGGACAGGCCTACTCCTACGAGCAGTACTTC
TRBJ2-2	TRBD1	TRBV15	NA	CATSRGGGRTGELFF	TGTGCCACCAGCAGAGGAGGGGGCCGCACCGGGGAGCTGTTTTTT
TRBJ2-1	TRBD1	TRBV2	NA	CASRFPRDRSYNEQFF	TGTGCCAGCAGATTTCCCCGGGACAGATCATACAATGAGCAGTTCTTC
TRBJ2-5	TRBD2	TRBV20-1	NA	CSASSGGAETQYF	TGCAGTGCTAGTTCCGGGGGGGCAGAGACCCAGTACTTC
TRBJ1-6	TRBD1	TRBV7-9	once	CASSSGDRVNSPLHF	TGTGCCAGCAGCTCGGGGGACAGGGTTAATTCACCCCTCCACTTT
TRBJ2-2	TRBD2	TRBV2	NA	CASSETSGNTGELFF	TGTGCCAGCAGTGAAACTAGCGGGAACACCGGGGAGCTGTTTTTT
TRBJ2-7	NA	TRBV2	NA	CASSGAPGNEQYF	TGTGCCAGCTCGGGGGCCCCGGGGAACGAGCAGTACTTC
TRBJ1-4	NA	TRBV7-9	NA	CASSLKGRANEKLFF	TGTGCCAGCAGCTTGAAGGGGCGAGCTAATGAAAAACTGTTTTTT
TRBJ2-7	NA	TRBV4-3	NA	CASSQVATGSSYEQYF	TGCGCCAGCAGCCAAGTAGCAACCGGCAGCTCCTACGAGCAGTACTTC
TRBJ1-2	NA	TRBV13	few	CASSLGSRYGYTF	TGTGCCAGCAGCTTAGGCAGCAGGTATGGCTACACCTTC
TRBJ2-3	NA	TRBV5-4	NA	CASSFNPGDTQYF	TGTGCCAGCAGCTTTAATCCCGGCGATACGCAGTATTTT
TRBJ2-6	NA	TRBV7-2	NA	CASSPNSGANVLTF	TGTGCCAGCAGCCCGAATTCTGGGGCCAACGTCCTGACTTTC
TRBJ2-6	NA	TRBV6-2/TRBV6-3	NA	CASSLAGTGANVLTF	TGTGCCAGCAGTTTGGCGGGTACTGGGGCCAACGTCCTGACTTTC
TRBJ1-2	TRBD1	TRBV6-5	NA	CASSPGGIDGYTF	TGTGCCAGCAGTCCAGGGGGCATCGATGGCTACACCTTC
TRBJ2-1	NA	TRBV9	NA	CASSSRGSGLSYNEQFF	TGTGCCAGCAGCTCCCGGGGTAGCGGCCTCTCTTACAATGAGCAGTTCTTC
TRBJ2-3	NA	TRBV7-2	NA	CASSFAHTDTQYF	TGTGCCAGCAGCTTTGCGCACACAGATACGCAGTATTTT
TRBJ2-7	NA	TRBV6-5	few	CASRLDGGSYEQYF	TGTGCCAGCAGGTTGGATGGGGGTTCCTACGAGCAGTACTTC